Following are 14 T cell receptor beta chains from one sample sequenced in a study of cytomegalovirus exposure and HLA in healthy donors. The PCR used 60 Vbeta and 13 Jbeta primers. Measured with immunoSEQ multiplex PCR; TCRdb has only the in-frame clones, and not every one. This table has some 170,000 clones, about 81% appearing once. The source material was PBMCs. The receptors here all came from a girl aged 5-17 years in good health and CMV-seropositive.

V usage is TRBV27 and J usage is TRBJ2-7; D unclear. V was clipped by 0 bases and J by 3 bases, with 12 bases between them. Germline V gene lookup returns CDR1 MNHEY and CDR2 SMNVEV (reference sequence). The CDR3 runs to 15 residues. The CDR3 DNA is TGTGCCAGCAGTTTATCGTCATATACTCACTACGAGCAGTACTTC. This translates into CASSLSSYTHYEQYF.

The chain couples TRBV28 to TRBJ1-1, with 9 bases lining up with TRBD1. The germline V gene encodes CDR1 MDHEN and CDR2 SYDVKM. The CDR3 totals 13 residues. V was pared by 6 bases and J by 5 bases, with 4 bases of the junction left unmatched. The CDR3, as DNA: TGTGCCAGCAGGGACAGGGGAAAGACTGAAGCTTTCTTT. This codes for CASRDRGKTEAFF.

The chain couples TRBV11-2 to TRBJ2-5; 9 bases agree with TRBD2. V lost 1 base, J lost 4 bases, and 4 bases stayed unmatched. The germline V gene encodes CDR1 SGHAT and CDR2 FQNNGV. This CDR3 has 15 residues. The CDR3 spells CASSLGLAEGETQYF. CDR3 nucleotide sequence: TGTGCCAGCAGCTTAGGACTAGCGGAGGGAGAGACCCAGTACTTC.

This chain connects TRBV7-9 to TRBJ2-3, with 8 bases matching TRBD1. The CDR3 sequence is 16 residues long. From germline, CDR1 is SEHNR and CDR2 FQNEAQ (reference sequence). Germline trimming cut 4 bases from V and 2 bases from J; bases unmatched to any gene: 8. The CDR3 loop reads CASSSGQGTSTDTQYF. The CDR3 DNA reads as TGTGCCAGCAGCTCCGGACAGGGAACATCCACAGATACGCAGTATTTT. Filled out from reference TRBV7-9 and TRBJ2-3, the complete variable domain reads DTGVSQNPRHKITKRGQNVTFRCDPISEHNRLYWYRQTLGQGPEFLTYFQNEAQLEKSRLLSDRFSAERPKGSFSTLEIQRTEQGDSAMYLCASSSGQGTSTDTQYFGPGTRLTVL.

The CDR3 is CASSIDRVSAPNNEQFF. The CDR3 DNA reads as TGCGCCAGCAGCATAGACAGGGTCTCAGCCCCTAACAATGAGCAGTTCTTC. The chain uses TRBV5-1 and TRBJ2-1; TRBD1 aligns across 7 bases. CDR1 and CDR2 (germline): SGHRS, YFSETQ. The ends lost 4 bases at V and 5 bases at J; junction bases unmatched: 15. This CDR3 has 17 amino acids.

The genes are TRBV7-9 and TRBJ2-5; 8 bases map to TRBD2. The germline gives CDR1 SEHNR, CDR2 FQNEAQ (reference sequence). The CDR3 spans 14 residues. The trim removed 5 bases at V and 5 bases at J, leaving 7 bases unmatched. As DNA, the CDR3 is TGTGCCAGCAGCCGGCCGGGGGGGGTTGAGACCCAGTACTTC. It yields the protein CASSRPGGVETQYF.

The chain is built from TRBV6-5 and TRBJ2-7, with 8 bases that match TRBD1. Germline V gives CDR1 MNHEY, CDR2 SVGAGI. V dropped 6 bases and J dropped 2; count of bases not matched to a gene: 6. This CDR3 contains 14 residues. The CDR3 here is CASRVTGAAYEQYF. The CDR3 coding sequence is TGTGCCAGCAGGGTGACAGGGGCCGCCTACGAGCAGTACTTC.

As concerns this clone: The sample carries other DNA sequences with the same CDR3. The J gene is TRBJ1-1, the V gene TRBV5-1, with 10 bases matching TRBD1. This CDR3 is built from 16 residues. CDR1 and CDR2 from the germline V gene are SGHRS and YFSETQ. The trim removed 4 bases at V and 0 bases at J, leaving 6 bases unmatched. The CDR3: CASSIGTGALNTEAFF. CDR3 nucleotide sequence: TGCGCCAGCAGCATCGGGACAGGGGCGCTGAACACTGAAGCTTTCTTT.

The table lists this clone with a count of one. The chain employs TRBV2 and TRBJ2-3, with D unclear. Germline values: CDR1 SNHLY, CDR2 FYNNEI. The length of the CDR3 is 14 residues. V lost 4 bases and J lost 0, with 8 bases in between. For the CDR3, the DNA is TGTGCCAGCAGTGCCTCGACTAGCACAGATACGCAGTATTTT. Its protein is CASSASTSTDTQYF.

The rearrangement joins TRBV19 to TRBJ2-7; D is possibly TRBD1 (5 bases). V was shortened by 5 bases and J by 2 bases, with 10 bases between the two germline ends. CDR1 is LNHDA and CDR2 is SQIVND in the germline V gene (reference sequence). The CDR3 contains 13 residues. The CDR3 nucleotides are TGTGCCAGTAGTTCCCGACAGACCTACGAGCAGTACTTC. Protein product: CASSSRQTYEQYF.

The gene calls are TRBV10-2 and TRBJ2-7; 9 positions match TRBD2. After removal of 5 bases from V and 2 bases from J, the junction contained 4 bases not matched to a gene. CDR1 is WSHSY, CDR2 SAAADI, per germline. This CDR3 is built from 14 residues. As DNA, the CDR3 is TGCGCCAGCAGTTTAAGCGGGAGGACCTACGAGCAGTACTTC. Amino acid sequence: CASSLSGRTYEQYF.

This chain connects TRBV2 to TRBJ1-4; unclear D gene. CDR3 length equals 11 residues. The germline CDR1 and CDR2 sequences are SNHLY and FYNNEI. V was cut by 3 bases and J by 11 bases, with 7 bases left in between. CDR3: CASSDSGKLFF. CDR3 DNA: TGTGCCAGCAGTGATTCGGGGAAACTGTTTTTT.

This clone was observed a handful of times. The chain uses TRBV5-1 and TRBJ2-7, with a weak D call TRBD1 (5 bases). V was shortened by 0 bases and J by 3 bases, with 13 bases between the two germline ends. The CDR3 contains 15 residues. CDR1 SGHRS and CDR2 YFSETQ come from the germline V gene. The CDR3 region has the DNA TGCGCCAGCAGCTTGGCCTTGACAGTGGACTACGAGCAGTACTTC. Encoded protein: CASSLALTVDYEQYF.

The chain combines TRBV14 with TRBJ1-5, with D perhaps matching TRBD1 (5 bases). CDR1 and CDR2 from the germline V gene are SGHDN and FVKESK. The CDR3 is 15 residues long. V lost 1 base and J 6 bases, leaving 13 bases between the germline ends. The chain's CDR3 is CASSQVAGLAQPQHF. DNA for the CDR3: TGTGCCAGCAGCCAAGTGGCAGGGCTGGCTCAGCCCCAGCATTTT.